The following is a TCR beta chain sequence with its context. This CDR3 spans 14 amino acids. V lost 8 bases, J lost 1 base, and 15 bases lay in between. Germline CDR1 SGHNT, CDR2 YENEEA. This record comes from a study of blood T cell repertoires in COVID-19. Sequenced by immunoSEQ multiplex PCR; TCRdb stores in-frame clones only, minus some. The table shows some 350,000 clones, with 80% to 90% occurring only once. Sequencing input: peripheral blood. The receptor comes from a woman aged 25 to 39 with COVID-19, enrolled during active disease. This sequence joins TRBV11-3 and TRBJ2-7; no clear D. CDR3 loop: CASADGISSYEQYF. The CDR3 region has the DNA TGTGCCAGCGCCGATGGCATAAGTTCCTACGAGCAGTACTTC.